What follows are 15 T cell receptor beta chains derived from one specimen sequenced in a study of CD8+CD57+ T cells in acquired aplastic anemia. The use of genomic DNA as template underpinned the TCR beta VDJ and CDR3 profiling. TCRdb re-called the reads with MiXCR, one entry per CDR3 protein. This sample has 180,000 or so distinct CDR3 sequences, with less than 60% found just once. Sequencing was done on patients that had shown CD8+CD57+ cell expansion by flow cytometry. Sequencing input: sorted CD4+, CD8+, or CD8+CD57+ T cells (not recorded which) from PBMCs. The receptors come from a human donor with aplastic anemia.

CDR3 loop: CASSQVLAGGSAGETQYF. CDR3 sequence (DNA): TGTGCCAGCAGCCAAGTGCTAGCGGGGGGATCGGCAGGGGAGACCCAGTACTTC. The chain employs TRBV3-1 and TRBJ2-5; 11 bases are shared with TRBD2. Germline values: CDR1 LGHDT, CDR2 YNNKEL (reference sequence). This CDR3 contains 18 residues. V shed 1 base, J shed 5 bases, and the junction held 12 bases outside the gene matches.

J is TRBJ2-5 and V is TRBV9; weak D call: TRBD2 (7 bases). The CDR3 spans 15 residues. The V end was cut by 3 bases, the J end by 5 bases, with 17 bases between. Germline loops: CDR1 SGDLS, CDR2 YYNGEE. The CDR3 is CASSASGGQGETQYF. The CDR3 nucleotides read TGTGCCAGCAGCGCGTCCGGGGGGCAGGGGGAGACCCAGTACTTC.

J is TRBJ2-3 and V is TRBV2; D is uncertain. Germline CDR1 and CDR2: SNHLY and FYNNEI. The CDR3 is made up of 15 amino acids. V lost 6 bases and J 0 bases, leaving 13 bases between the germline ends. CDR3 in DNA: TGTGCCAGCAGCCCCGCCCCTACTAGCACAGATACGCAGTATTTT. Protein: CASSPAPTSTDTQYF.

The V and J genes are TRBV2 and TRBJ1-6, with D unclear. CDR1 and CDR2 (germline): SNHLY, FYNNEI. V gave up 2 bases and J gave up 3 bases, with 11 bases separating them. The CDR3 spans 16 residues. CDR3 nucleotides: TGTGCCAGCAGTGAATTTCTCCCGATCTATAATTCACCCCTCCACTTT. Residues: CASSEFLPIYNSPLHF.

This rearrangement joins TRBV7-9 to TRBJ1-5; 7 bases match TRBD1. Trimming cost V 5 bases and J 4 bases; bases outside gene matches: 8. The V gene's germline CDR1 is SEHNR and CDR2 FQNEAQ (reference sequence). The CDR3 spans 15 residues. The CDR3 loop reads CASSGGTASNQPQHF. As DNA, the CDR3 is TGTGCCAGCAGCGGAGGGACAGCCTCAAATCAGCCCCAGCATTTT. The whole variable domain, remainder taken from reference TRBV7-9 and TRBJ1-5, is DTGVSQNPRHKITKRGQNVTFRCDPISEHNRLYWYRQTLGQGPEFLTYFQNEAQLEKSRLLSDRFSAERPKGSFSTLEIQRTEQGDSAMYLCASSGGTASNQPQHFGDGTRLSIL.

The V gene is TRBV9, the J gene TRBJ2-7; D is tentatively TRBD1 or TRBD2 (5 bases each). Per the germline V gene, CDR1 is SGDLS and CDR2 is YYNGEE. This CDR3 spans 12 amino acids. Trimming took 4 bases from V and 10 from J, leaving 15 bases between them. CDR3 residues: CASSPGRDRQYF. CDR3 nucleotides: TGTGCCAGCAGCCCGGGCCGGGACCGTCAGTACTTC.

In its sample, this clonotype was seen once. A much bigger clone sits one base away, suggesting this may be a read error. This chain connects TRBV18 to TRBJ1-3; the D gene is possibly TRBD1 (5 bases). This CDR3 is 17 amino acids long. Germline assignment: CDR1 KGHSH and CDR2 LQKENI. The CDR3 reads CASSPSTRDSKGNTMYF. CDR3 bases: TGTGCCAGCTCACCAAGTACCAGGGACTCGAAAGGAAACACCATGTATTTT. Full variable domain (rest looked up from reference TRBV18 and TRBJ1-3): NAGVMQNPRHLVRRRGQEARLRCSPMKGHSHVYWYRQLPEEGLKFMVYLQKENIIDESGMPKERFSAEFPKEGPSILRIQQVVRGDSAAYFCASSPSTRDSKGNTMYFGEGSWLTVV.

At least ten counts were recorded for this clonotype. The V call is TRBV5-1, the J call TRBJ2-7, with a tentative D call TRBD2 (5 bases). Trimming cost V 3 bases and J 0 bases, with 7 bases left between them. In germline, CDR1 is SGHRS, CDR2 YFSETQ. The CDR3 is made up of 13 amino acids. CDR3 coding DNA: TGCGCCAGCAGCTCGGGAAACTCCTACGAGCAGTACTTC. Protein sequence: CASSSGNSYEQYF.

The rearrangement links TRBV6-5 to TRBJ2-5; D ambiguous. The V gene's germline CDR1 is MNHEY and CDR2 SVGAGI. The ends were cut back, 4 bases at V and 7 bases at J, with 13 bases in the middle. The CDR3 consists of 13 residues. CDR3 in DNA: TGTGCCAGCAGTTCGGATAGGGTGGGGACCCAGTACTTC. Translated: CASSSDRVGTQYF.

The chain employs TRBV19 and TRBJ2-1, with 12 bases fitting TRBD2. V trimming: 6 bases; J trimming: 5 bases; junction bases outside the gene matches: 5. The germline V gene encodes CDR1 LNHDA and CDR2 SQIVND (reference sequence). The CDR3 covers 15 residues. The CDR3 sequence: CASRPLAGGNNEQFF. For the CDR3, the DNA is TGTGCCAGTAGGCCCCTAGCGGGGGGGAACAATGAGCAGTTCTTC.

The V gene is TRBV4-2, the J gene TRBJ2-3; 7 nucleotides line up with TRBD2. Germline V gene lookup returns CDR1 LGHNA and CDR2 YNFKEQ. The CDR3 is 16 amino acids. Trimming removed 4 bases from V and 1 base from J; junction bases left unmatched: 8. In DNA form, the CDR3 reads TGTGCCAGCAGCCCTAGGGAGGGGCCCCGCACAGATACGCAGTATTTT. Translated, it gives CASSPREGPRTDTQYF.

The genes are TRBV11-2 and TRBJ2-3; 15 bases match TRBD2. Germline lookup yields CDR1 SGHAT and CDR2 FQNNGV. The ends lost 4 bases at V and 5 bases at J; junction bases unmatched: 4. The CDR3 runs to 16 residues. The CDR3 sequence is CASSSGLAGGLDTQYF. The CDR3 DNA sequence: TGTGCCAGCAGCTCGGGACTAGCGGGAGGTTTAGATACGCAGTATTTT.

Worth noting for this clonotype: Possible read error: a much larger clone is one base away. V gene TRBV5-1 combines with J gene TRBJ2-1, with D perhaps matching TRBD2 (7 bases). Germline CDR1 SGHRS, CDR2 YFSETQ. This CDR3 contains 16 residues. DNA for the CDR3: TGCGCCAGCAGCCACCGGGGTGCGGGGGCTAACAATGAGCAGCTCTTC. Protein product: CASSHRGAGANNEQLF.

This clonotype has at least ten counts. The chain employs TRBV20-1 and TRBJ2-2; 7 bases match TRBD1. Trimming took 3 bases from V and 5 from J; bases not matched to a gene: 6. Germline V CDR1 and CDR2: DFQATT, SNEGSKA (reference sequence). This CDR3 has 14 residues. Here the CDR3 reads CSARQGVGTGELFF. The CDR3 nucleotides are TGCAGTGCTAGGCAGGGGGTTGGAACCGGGGAGCTGTTTTTT.

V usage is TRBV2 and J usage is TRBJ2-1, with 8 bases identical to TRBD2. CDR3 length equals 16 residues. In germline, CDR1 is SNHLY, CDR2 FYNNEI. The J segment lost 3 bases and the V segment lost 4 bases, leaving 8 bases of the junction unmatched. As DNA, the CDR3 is TGTGCCAGCAGTGTAATCAGCGCGGGGGGCTACAATGAGCAGTTCTTC. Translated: CASSVISAGGYNEQFF.